Presented here are 4 T cell receptor beta chains from one specimen sequenced in a study of breast tumors, draining lymph nodes, adjacent tissues. TCRdb re-called the multiplex PCR reads through MiXCR, storing one row per CDR3 protein. This table has 200,000 or so distinct CDR3 sequences, around 29% appearing once. Samples came from axillary lymph nodes draining the breast cancer. Material for sequencing was axillary lymph node tissue. The source is a female donor with breast cancer. Some clones in this sample may be carry-over from other donors' samples.

This clonotype has ten or more counts. The gene calls are TRBV19 and TRBJ1-2; 9 nucleotides agree with TRBD1. The trim removed 5 bases at V and 6 bases at J, leaving 4 bases unmatched. Germline CDR1 reads LNHDA; CDR2 reads SQIVND (reference sequence). The CDR3 has 13 residues. The CDR3 here is CASSGTGSNGYTF. The CDR3 DNA reads as TGTGCCAGTAGTGGGACAGGGTCTAATGGCTACACCTTC.

This clonotype has more than one count but fewer than ten. J is TRBJ2-7 and V is TRBV28; 11 bases line up with TRBD1. The CDR3 length is 13 residues. The germline V gene has CDR1 MDHEN and CDR2 SYDVKM. V dropped 6 bases and J dropped 6; count of bases not matched to a gene: 4. DNA of the CDR3: TGTGCCAGCAGCCGGGACAGGGGGGGCGAGCAGTACTTC. It yields the protein CASSRDRGGEQYF.

This chain links TRBV6-1 with TRBJ1-2; 9 positions match TRBD1. V dropped 5 bases and J dropped 2; count of bases not matched to a gene: 9. This CDR3 spans 16 amino acids. In germline, CDR1 is MNHNS, CDR2 SASEGT. The CDR3 DNA follows: TGTGCCAGCAGTCAAAATCCGACAGGGGGGAACTATGGCTACACCTTC. Its protein product is CASSQNPTGGNYGYTF.

This clonotype was counted many times. The gene calls are TRBV5-1 and TRBJ2-1; D ambiguous. This CDR3 region has 13 residues. The V and J ends lost 5 bases and 7 bases respectively, with 13 bases between them. Germline V CDR1 and CDR2: SGHRS, YFSETQ. CDR3 nucleotide sequence: TGCGCCAGCAGTGCTCTCGAAGGGAATGAGCAGTTCTTC. Amino acid sequence: CASSALEGNEQFF.